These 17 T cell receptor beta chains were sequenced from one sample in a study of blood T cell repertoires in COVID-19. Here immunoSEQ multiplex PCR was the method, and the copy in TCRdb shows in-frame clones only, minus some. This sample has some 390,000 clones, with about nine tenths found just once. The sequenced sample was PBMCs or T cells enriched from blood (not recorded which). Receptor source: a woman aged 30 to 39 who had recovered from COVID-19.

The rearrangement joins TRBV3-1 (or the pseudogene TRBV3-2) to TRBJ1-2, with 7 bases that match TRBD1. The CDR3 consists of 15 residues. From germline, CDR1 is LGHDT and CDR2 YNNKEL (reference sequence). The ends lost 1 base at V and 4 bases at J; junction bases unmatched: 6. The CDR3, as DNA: TGTGCCAGCAGCCAAGGAGGGGGCGCAAGCTATGGCTACACCTTC. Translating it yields CASSQGGGASYGYTF.

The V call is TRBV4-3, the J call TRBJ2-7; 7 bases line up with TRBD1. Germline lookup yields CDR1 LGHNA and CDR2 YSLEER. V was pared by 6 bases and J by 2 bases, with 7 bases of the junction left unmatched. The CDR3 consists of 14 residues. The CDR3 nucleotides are TGCGCCAGCAGTTTGGACAGGACTGCCTACGAGCAGTACTTC. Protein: CASSLDRTAYEQYF.

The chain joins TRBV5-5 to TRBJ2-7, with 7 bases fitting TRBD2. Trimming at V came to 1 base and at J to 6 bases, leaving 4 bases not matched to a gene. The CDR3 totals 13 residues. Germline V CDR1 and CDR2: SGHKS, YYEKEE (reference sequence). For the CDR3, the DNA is TGTGCCAGCAGCTTGTACGGGGGGAGCGAGCAGTACTTC. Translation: CASSLYGGSEQYF.

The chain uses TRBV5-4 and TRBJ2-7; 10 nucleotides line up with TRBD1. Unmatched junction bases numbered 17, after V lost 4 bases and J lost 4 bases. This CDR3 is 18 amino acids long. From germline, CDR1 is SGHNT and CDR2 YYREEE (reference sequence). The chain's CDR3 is CASSPPGKGQGLPYEQYF. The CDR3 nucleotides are TGTGCCAGCAGCCCCCCGGGAAAGGGACAGGGGCTCCCTTACGAGCAGTACTTC.

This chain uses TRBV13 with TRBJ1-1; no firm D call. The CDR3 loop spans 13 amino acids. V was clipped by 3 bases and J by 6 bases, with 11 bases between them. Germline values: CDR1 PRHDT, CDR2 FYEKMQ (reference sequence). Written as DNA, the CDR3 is TGTGCCAGCAGCTTCGGAACTATCTCTGAAGCTTTCTTT. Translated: CASSFGTISEAFF.

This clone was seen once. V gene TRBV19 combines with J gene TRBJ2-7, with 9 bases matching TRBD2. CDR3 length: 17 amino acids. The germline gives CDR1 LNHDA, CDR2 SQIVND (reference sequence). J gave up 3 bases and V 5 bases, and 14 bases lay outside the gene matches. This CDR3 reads CASSPLAGEGGFYEQYF. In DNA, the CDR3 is TGTGCCAGTAGTCCATTAGCGGGAGAGGGGGGATTCTACGAGCAGTACTTC.

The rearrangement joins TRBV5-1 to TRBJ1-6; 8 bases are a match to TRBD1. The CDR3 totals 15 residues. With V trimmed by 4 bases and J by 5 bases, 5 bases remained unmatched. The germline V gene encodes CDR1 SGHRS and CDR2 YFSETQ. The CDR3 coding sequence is TGCGCCAGCAGCCACCCGGGACAGGATAATTCACCCCTCCACTTT. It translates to CASSHPGQDNSPLHF.

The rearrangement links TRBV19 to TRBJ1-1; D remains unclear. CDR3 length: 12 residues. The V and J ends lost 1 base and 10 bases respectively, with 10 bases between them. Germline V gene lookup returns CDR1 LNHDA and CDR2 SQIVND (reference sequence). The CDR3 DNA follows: TGTGCCAGTAGTATAGTTGGCCCTCCAGCTTTCTTT. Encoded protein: CASSIVGPPAFF.

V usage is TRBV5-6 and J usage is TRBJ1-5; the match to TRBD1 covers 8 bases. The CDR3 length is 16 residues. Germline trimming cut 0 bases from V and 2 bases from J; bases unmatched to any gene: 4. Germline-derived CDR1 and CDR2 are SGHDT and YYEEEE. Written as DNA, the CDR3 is TGTGCCAGCAGCTTGGGACAGGGGATGGGCAATCAGCCCCAGCATTTT. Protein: CASSLGQGMGNQPQHF.

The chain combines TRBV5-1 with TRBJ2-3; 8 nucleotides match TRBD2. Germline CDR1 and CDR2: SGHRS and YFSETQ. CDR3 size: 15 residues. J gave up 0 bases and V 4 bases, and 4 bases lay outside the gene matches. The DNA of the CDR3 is TGCGCCAGCAGCCCGGGGGGGCTTAGCACAGATACGCAGTATTTT. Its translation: CASSPGGLSTDTQYF.

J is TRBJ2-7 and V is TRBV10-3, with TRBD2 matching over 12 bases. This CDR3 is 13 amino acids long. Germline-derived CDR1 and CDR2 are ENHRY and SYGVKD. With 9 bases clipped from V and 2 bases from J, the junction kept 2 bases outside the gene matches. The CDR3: CAMTSGGTYEQYF. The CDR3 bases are TGTGCCATGACTAGCGGGGGTACCTACGAGCAGTACTTC.

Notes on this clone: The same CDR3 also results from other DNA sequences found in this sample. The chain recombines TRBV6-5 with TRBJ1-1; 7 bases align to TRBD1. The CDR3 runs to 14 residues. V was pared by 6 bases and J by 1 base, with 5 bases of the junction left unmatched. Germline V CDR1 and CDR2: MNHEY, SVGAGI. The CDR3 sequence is CASRPGGGNTEAFF. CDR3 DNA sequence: TGTGCCAGCAGGCCAGGGGGTGGGAACACTGAAGCTTTCTTT.

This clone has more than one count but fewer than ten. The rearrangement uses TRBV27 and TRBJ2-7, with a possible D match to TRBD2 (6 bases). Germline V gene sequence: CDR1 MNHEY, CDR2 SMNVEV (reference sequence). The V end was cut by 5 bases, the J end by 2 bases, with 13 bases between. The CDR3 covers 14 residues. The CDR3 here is CASSRAGGTYEQYF. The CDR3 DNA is TGTGCCAGCAGTAGGGCTGGAGGGACCTACGAGCAGTACTTC.

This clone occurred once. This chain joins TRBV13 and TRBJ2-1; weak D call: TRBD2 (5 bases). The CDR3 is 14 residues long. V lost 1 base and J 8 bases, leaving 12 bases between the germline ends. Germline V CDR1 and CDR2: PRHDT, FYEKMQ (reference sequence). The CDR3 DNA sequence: TGTGCCAGCAGCTTAGTTCCAGCAGCGGATGAGCAGTTCTTC. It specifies CASSLVPAADEQFF.

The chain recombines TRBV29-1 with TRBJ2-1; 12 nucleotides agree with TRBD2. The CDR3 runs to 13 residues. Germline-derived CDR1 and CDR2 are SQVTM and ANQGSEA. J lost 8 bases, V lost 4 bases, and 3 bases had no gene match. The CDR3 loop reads CSVASGGAYEQFF. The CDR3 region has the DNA TGCAGCGTTGCTAGCGGGGGGGCGTATGAGCAGTTCTTC.

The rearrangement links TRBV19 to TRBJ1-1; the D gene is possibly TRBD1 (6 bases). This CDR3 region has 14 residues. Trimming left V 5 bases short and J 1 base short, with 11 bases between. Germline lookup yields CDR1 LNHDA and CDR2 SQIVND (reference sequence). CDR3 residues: CASSAHRANTEAFF. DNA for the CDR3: TGTGCCAGTAGTGCCCACAGGGCGAACACTGAAGCTTTCTTT.

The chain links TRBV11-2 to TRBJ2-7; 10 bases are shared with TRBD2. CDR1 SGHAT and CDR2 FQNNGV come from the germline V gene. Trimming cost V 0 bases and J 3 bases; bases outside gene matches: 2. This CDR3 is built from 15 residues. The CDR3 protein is CASSLEASGSYEQYF. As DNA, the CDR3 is TGTGCCAGCAGCTTAGAGGCTAGCGGGAGCTACGAGCAGTACTTC.